The clone carrying this TCR beta chain was counted between two and nine times. Its antigen is unidentified. TCRdb reanalysed the RT-PCR reads using MiXCR and keeps one entry per CDR3 protein. The profile covers a few hundred thousand distinct CDR3 sequences, with 14% appearing a single time and over 8.5% taken by the ten largest. This specimen belongs to a study of response to subunit inactivated influenza vaccine. The study's findings and limits: New T cells are recruited in small numbers by each seasonal influenza vaccination, according to the authors' suggestion.

The source of this sequence is a man aged 50 to 60 who received an inactivated influenza vaccine. This specimen was PBMCs from blood, taken approximately 13 days after vaccination.

Written as DNA, the CDR3 is TGTGCCAGCAGCTTACAGGTTGATAGGGCGAACTATGGCTACACCTTC. It translates to CASSLQVDRANYGYTF. This chain uses TRBV7-2 with TRBJ1-2; D is uncertain. The CDR3 extends over 16 amino acids. Trimming took 2 bases from V and 2 from J, leaving 15 bases between them. Germline V gives CDR1 SGHTA, CDR2 FQGNSA.